This T cell receptor (beta chain) was captured by sequencing in a study of regulatory T cells in long-lasting Graves disease. As for the study in general: Disease was considered persistent Graves' disease after over 5 years of antithyroid drugs (with positive TSH receptor antibodies).

Indicated time point: persistent/refractory GD, antithyroid drugs over 5 years with positive TRAb. RNA extracted from PBMCs served as the sequencing template. Study-wide results and limits: The persistent group shared 3,000 or so public clonotypes, more than the 950 to 1,000 shared by new patients. The study found TRBV28, TRBJ1-2 and TRBJ2-5 favored in persistent disease.

The sample holds many counts of this clonotype. The target antigen is unknown. Combining iRepertoire HTBI primers with Arm-PCR of CDR3 regions, the authors built TCR beta libraries. The authors' processing: Spanning all samples, the identified segments comprised over 50 TRBV and approximately 15 TRBJ. TCRdb reprocessed the multiplex PCR reads with MiXCR, giving one entry per CDR3 protein. The V and J calls and clone size are TCRdb's, not the authors'. There are about 470,000 distinct CDR3 sequences in the sample; 20% to 25% occur only once, and about 6.6% lies in the top ten. V gave up 8 bases and J gave up 3 bases; unmatched junction bases: 9. Germline values: CDR1 DFQATT, CDR2 SNEGSKA (reference sequence). CDR3 length: 13 residues.

This sequence was found in a female donor with Graves disease. The chain recombines TRBV20-1 with TRBJ2-7, with 8 nucleotides matching TRBD1. The material was peripheral blood mononuclear cells (PBMCs), obtained when the disease was refractory, from a patient treated with antithyroid drugs. The CDR3 loop is CSPITGGLYEQYF. The CDR3 DNA reads as TGCAGTCCAATCACAGGGGGACTCTACGAGCAGTACTTC.